This T cell receptor beta chain was sequenced for a study of OX40 agonist ivuxolimab in advanced cancers. Study information: Every patient in dose escalation had hepatocellular carcinoma, melanoma, renal cell or head and neck cancer.

The CDR3 runs to 15 residues. This clone was seen only once. Assay used: immunoSEQ multiplex PCR; TCRdb lists only in-frame clones, some missing. The sample lists 55,000 or so clones, 87% seen once, with 16% in the top ten. This sequence originates from an adult with an advanced solid tumor such as melanoma, head and neck, liver or kidney cancer. The sample here was CD4+ or CD8+ T cells sorted from blood, taken in a trial of the OX40 agonist ivuxolimab. The genes are TRBV21-1 and TRBJ1-1. TRBV21-1 is tagged as a pseudogene. CDR3 bases: TGTGCCAGCGGTGGGGGGCCACGGACGAACACTGAAGCTTTCTTT. This sequence encodes CASGGGPRTNTEAFF.